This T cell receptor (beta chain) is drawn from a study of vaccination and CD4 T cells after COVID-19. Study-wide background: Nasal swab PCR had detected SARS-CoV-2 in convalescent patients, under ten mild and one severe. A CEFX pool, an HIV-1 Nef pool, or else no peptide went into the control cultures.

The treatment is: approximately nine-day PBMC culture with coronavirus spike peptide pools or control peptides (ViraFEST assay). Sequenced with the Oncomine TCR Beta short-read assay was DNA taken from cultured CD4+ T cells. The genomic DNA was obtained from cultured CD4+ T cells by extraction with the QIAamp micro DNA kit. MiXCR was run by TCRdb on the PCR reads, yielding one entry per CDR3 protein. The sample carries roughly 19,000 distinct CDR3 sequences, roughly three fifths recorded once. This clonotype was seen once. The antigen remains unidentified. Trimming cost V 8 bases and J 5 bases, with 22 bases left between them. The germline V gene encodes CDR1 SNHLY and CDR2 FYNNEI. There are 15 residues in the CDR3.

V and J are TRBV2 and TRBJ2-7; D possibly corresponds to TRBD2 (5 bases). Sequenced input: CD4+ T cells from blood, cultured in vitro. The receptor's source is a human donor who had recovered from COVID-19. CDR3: CASRADSEGIHEQYF. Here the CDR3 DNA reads TGTGCCAGCCGAGCGGACTCCGAAGGGATACACGAGCAGTACTTC.